The clone carrying this TCR beta chain was detected ten times or more. Its antigen is unidentified. V was pared by 4 bases and J by 2 bases, with 7 bases of the junction left unmatched. Germline CDR1 is DFQATT and CDR2 is SNEGSKA (reference sequence). This CDR3 is 14 amino acids long. What was amplified from RNA transcripts were TCR beta CDR3 regions. The TCR CDR3 first-round RT-PCR relied on the HTBI primer set. Via MiXCR, TCRdb re-called the multiplex PCR reads, giving one row per CDR3 protein. Of roughly 500,000 distinct CDR3 sequences in the sample, around 46% were seen once. This sample was taken from a study of T cells in Graves' hyperthyroidism and ophthalmopathy. Study conclusions and caveats: By a 13 V-J model, ophthalmopathy was set apart from stable hyperthyroidism.

V and J are TRBV20-1 and TRBJ1-1; TRBD1 matches at 7 bases. What was sequenced was peripheral blood or thyroid tissue (not recorded which). This clonotype originated in an adult woman with Graves' disease, either hyperthyroidism or ophthalmopathy (not recorded which). The CDR3 is CSAIGTVPNTEAFF. CDR3 in DNA: TGCAGTGCTATTGGGACAGTCCCCAACACTGAAGCTTTCTTT.